This TCR beta chain was identified in a study of coeliac disease. Study findings and constraints: Largely private TRB repertoires meant most sequences were sample-unique. In active celiac disease, intraepithelial and lamina propria TRB and TRG repertoires were less clonal than controls.

Using immunoSEQ multiplex PCR, the repertoire was profiled, and TCRdb retains in-frame clones only, with some absent. The sample has roughly 7,000 clones; around 69% are singletons. Germline-derived CDR1 and CDR2 are SEHNR and FQNEAQ (reference sequence). J gave up 1 base and V 5 bases, and 5 bases lay outside the gene matches. The CDR3 runs 15 residues. Details on this clone: Its antigen remains unidentified.

The receptor comes from a man under 40 with celiac disease. The sample taken for sequencing was lamina propria lymphocytes from the gut. The V gene is TRBV7-9, the J gene TRBJ2-1; 7 positions match TRBD1. CDR3 protein: CASSIRQGSYNEQFF. CDR3 sequence (DNA): TGTGCCAGCAGCATAAGACAGGGTTCCTACAATGAGCAGTTCTTC.